These 30 T cell receptor beta chains originate from one sample sequenced in a study of blood T cells in healthy people across ages. Sample-barcoded 5' priming and a J-beta primer mix drove a second PCR of about 6 to 11 cycles. TCRdb used MiXCR to reprocess the 5' RACE reads, holding one entry per CDR3 protein. The data hold 630,000 or so distinct CDR3 sequences, with 32% observed a single time. Sequencing was done on a sample of blood. Receptors were obtained from a woman of 80 years or more in good health.

This clonotype has just a few counts. A much larger clonotype is one base distant, so this may be a read error. As DNA, the CDR3 is TGTGCCACCAGCGGAGCGGGGCAGAGAGAGACCCAGTACTTC. Translated, it gives CATSGAGQRETQYF. The chain uses TRBV15 and TRBJ2-7; 7 nucleotides agree with TRBD2. The end of the DNA aligns better with TRBJ2-5, so the J call may be wrong. Germline CDR1 is LNHNV and CDR2 is YYDKDF (reference sequence). The CDR3 loop spans 14 amino acids.

The chain employs TRBV6-1 and TRBJ1-2, with D perhaps TRBD1 (6 bases). V lost 3 bases to trimming and J lost 12 bases, with 17 bases between them. The CDR3 consists of 13 residues. The germline V gene has CDR1 MNHNS and CDR2 SASEGT. The CDR3 loop is CASSDPGDVGHTF. The CDR3 DNA is TGTGCCAGCAGTGACCCAGGGGATGTCGGCCACACCTTC.

This clonotype was recorded at least ten times. V is TRBV7-2 and J is TRBJ1-5; perhaps TRBD1 as D (5 bases). CDR1 SGHTA and CDR2 FQGNSA come from the germline V gene. The V and J ends lost 2 bases and 6 bases respectively, with 14 bases between them. The CDR3 totals 15 residues. The DNA of the CDR3 is TGTGCCAGCAGCTTATGGGGGGACGGGGCTCAGCCCCAGCATTTT. It specifies CASSLWGDGAQPQHF.

The V and J genes are TRBV20-1 and TRBJ2-1, with 14 bases matching TRBD2. The germline V gene encodes CDR1 DFQATT and CDR2 SNEGSKA (reference sequence). The CDR3 is 16 amino acids. J was trimmed by 5 bases and V by 3 bases; bases with no gene match: 6. The DNA of the CDR3 is TGCAGTGCTAGGCGACTAGCGGGGGGGACCAACAATGAGCAGTTCTTC. Its protein is CSARRLAGGTNNEQFF.

This chain connects TRBV7-2 to TRBJ2-2, with a possible D match to TRBD2 (6 bases). Germline values: CDR1 SGHTA, CDR2 FQGNSA. V was trimmed by 3 bases and J by 3 bases, leaving 11 bases between them. The CDR3 spans 15 residues. In nucleotides, the CDR3 is TGTGCCAGCAGCTTGCGGGGCCTGGACACCGGGGAGCTGTTTTTT. Its protein product is CASSLRGLDTGELFF.

The rearrangement links TRBV20-1 to TRBJ2-5; D perhaps matches TRBD2 (6 bases). Matching the DNA end better, TRBJ2-7 makes the J call doubtful. CDR3 size: 15 residues. CDR1 and CDR2 from the germline V gene are DFQATT and SNEGSKA (reference sequence). CDR3 DNA sequence: TGCAGTGCCAGGAACGAGGTAGCGGCGCATGGCGAGCAGTACTTC. Its protein is CSARNEVAAHGEQYF.

This clonotype was observed many times. The chain employs TRBV28 and TRBJ1-2; no clear D gene. The CDR3 covers 14 residues. Per the germline V gene, CDR1 is MDHEN and CDR2 is SYDVKM. The V end was cut by 2 bases, the J end by 4 bases, with 11 bases between. The CDR3 region is CASSLPADLYGYTF. Here the CDR3 DNA reads TGTGCCAGCAGTTTACCGGCGGACCTCTATGGCTACACCTTC.

At least ten counts were recorded for this clonotype. This chain uses TRBV10-3 with TRBJ2-1; D gene ambiguous. The germline gives CDR1 ENHRY, CDR2 SYGVKD. This CDR3 has 11 residues. Trimming took off 11 bases at V and 9 bases at J, with 14 bases between the two ends. The CDR3 is CAARLDGEQFF. CDR3 sequence (DNA): TGTGCCGCACGATTAGATGGTGAGCAGTTCTTC.

This clonotype has ten or more counts. The chain couples TRBV4-1 to TRBJ1-2; D is unresolved. CDR3 length: 14 residues. V was clipped by 0 bases and J by 8 bases, with 13 bases between them. Germline V gene lookup returns CDR1 MGHRA and CDR2 YSYEKL. Here the CDR3 reads CASSQEAHSYGYTF. The DNA of the CDR3 is TGCGCCAGCAGCCAAGAAGCACACTCCTACGGCTACACCTTC.

This clonotype showed up many times. This sequence joins TRBV5-1 and TRBJ2-1; 9 nucleotides agree with TRBD2. The CDR3 has 15 residues. Germline values: CDR1 SGHRS, CDR2 YFSETQ. J was trimmed by 4 bases and V by 3 bases; bases with no gene match: 5. CDR3 loop: CASSSISGGYNEQFF. Written as DNA, the CDR3 is TGCGCCAGCAGCTCCATTAGCGGGGGATACAATGAGCAGTTCTTC.

The J gene is TRBJ2-5, the V gene TRBV4-1; 9 bases fit TRBD2. The closer fit of TRBJ2-1 to the DNA end suggests the J call may be wrong. This CDR3 is built from 16 residues. Germline lookup yields CDR1 MGHRA and CDR2 YSYEKL. The CDR3 reads CASSPGVAGDQETQFF. Here the CDR3 DNA reads TGCGCCAGCAGCCCCGGGGTAGCGGGGGATCAAGAGACCCAGTTCTTC.

This clonotype showed up many times. The chain links TRBV3-1 to TRBJ2-7; TRBD1 matches at 9 bases. With V trimmed by 1 base and J by 3 bases, 1 base remained unmatched. This CDR3 has 14 residues. Germline CDR1 and CDR2: LGHDT and YNNKEL (reference sequence). This CDR3 is CASSQGGQGYEQYF. The CDR3 nucleotides are TGTGCCAGCAGCCAAGGGGGACAGGGCTACGAGCAGTACTTC.

This clonotype turned up a few times. The chain links TRBV20-1 to TRBJ1-3; D gene unclear. CDR1 DFQATT and CDR2 SNEGSKA come from the germline V gene (reference sequence). V lost 3 bases, J lost 0 bases, and 6 bases lay in between. The CDR3 extends over 13 amino acids. The CDR3 DNA reads TGCAGTGCTAGGCCAGGCTCTGGAAACACCATATATTTT. This codes for CSARPGSGNTIYF.

This clonotype was seen many times. V is TRBV7-9 and J is TRBJ1-5; unclear D gene. In germline, CDR1 is SEHNR, CDR2 FQNEAQ (reference sequence). CDR3 size: 15 residues. The ends were cut back, 1 base at V and 3 bases at J, with 10 bases in the middle. CDR3 loop: CASSLDAGVNQPQHF. Written as DNA, the CDR3 is TGTGCCAGCAGCTTAGATGCCGGGGTCAATCAGCCCCAGCATTTT. Together with reference TRBV7-9 and TRBJ1-5, the CDR3 gives the full variable domain: DTGVSQNPRHKITKRGQNVTFRCDPISEHNRLYWYRQTLGQGPEFLTYFQNEAQLEKSRLLSDRFSAERPKGSFSTLEIQRTEQGDSAMYLCASSLDAGVNQPQHFGDGTRLSIL.

There are many counts of this clonotype. V is TRBV5-6 and J is TRBJ2-1, with a possible D match to TRBD1 (6 bases). The CDR3 is 14 amino acids. V was clipped by 4 bases and J by 7 bases, with 15 bases between them. Per germline, CDR1 SGHDT and CDR2 YYEEEE. The DNA for the CDR3 is TGTGCCAGCAGCCCAACCCCAGGGGTGAATGAGCAGTTCTTC. As protein: CASSPTPGVNEQFF.

Many counts were recorded for this clonotype. Here the CDR3 reads CASSPQGDRSQYF. The CDR3 DNA reads as TGTGCCAGCAGCCCACAAGGGGACCGTTCGCAGTATTTT. The rearrangement uses TRBV7-3 and TRBJ2-3; tentatively, D is TRBD1 or TRBD2 (5 bases each). The V gene lost 5 bases and the J gene lost 10 bases, with 16 bases spanning the gap. CDR1 SGHTA and CDR2 FQGTGA come from the germline V gene. The CDR3 spans 13 residues.

The rearrangement uses TRBV2 and TRBJ1-6; D unresolved. The CDR3 extends over 15 amino acids. CDR1 SNHLY and CDR2 FYNNEI come from the germline V gene. Trimming left V 4 bases short and J 1 base short, with 8 bases between. CDR3 residues: CASSGLGSYNSPLHF. The CDR3, as DNA: TGTGCCAGCAGTGGGCTGGGTTCCTATAATTCACCCCTCCACTTT.

This clonotype was counted ten times or more. The chain uses TRBV3-1 and TRBJ2-7, with D perhaps TRBD1 or TRBD2 (5 bases each). The V end lost 4 bases, the J end lost 3 bases, and 13 bases lay between the germline ends. The CDR3 sequence is 14 residues long. CDR1 and CDR2 from the germline V gene are LGHDT and YNNKEL (reference sequence). The CDR3 nucleotides read TGTGCCAGCAGCCCCGGACCGGGACGCTACGAGCAGTACTTC. Protein product: CASSPGPGRYEQYF.

As regards this clonotype: A much larger clone lies a single base off, so this may be a read error. The V call is TRBV29-1, the J call TRBJ1-2, with D tentatively TRBD1 (5 bases). Germline V gene sequence: CDR1 SQVTM, CDR2 ANQGSEA. The CDR3 length is 12 residues. The CDR3 loop is CGVRDGNYGYTF. CDR3 bases: TGCGGCGTCCGGGACGGGAACTATGGCTACACCTTC.

CDR3 sequence (DNA): TGTGCCAGCTATACGACAGGGGCCTACGAGCAGTACTTC. This encodes CASYTTGAYEQYF. The chain carries TRBV6-5 and TRBJ2-5, with TRBD1 matching over 8 bases. Judging by the DNA end, TRBJ2-7 fits better; the J call may be wrong. The germline gives CDR1 MNHEY, CDR2 SVGAGI. CDR3 length: 13 amino acids.

This clonotype was seen ten or more times. The rearrangement joins TRBV7-8 to TRBJ1-5; D unclear. Per the germline V gene, CDR1 is SGHVS and CDR2 is FQNEAQ. The V gene lost 1 base and the J gene lost 7 bases, with 14 bases spanning the gap. The CDR3 length is 15 residues. This CDR3 reads CASSLGRLFRQPQHF. CDR3 sequence (DNA): TGTGCCAGCAGCTTAGGTCGACTTTTTAGGCAGCCCCAGCATTTT.

This clonotype was picked up many times. The chain carries TRBV4-3 and TRBJ2-3; D tentatively fits TRBD1 or TRBD2 (5 bases each). Germline CDR1 LGHNA, CDR2 YSLEER. The V end lost 1 base, the J end lost 7 bases, and 12 bases lay between the germline ends. This CDR3 has 14 amino acids. The CDR3 loop is CASSQGDPPNTQYF. Here the CDR3 DNA reads TGCGCCAGCAGCCAAGGGGACCCTCCAAATACGCAGTATTTT.

There are many counts of this clonotype. This chain connects TRBV7-2 to TRBJ2-1; 9 bases fit TRBD1. The CDR3 is made up of 14 amino acids. The J segment lost 7 bases and the V segment lost 5 bases, leaving 6 bases of the junction unmatched. CDR1 and CDR2 from the germline V gene are SGHTA and FQGNSA. The CDR3 DNA reads TGTGCCAGCAGCCTGATACAGGGGGCAAATGAGCAGTTCTTC. Its protein is CASSLIQGANEQFF.

Of note for this clonotype: Just one base apart from a much larger clone, this may be a read error. The chain joins TRBV7-9 to TRBJ2-4, with TRBD1 as a possible D gene (5 bases). The V end lost 5 bases, the J end lost 6 bases, and 14 bases lay between the germline ends. The CDR3 contains 14 residues. Per germline, CDR1 SEHNR and CDR2 FQNEAQ (reference sequence). The CDR3 sequence: CASSGMVGVNIQYF. CDR3 nucleotide sequence: TGTGCCAGCAGCGGAATGGTAGGGGTAAACATTCAGTACTTC.

The chain is built from TRBV3-1 and TRBJ2-5, with 7 positions matching TRBD1. CDR1 and CDR2 from the germline V gene are LGHDT and YNNKEL (reference sequence). The CDR3 contains 20 residues. The ends lost 0 bases at V and 2 bases at J; junction bases unmatched: 18. This chain's CDR3 is CASSQEVIGQAPVWQETQYF. CDR3 coding DNA: TGTGCCAGCAGCCAAGAAGTTATTGGACAGGCTCCTGTGTGGCAAGAGACCCAGTACTTC.

This clonotype has a count of ten or more. This rearrangement joins TRBV7-2 to TRBJ1-6; D gene ambiguous. Germline loops: CDR1 SGHTA, CDR2 FQGNSA. The CDR3 extends over 13 amino acids. Trimming stripped 3 bases from V and 6 bases from J, with 6 bases between. The CDR3 DNA is TGTGCCAGCAGCTTCGTCACTAATTCACCCCTCCACTTT. Translated: CASSFVTNSPLHF.

This clonotype was picked up many times. CDR3 sequence reads: CASSLKIRFSGANVLTF. CDR3 nucleotides: TGTGCCAGCAGCTTAAAAATTCGGTTCTCTGGGGCCAACGTCCTGACTTTC. The chain carries TRBV7-2 and TRBJ2-6; the D is unclear. V gave up 2 bases and J gave up 0 bases, with 11 bases separating them. This CDR3 has 17 amino acids. Germline V CDR1 and CDR2: SGHTA, FQGNSA.

This clonotype appeared many times. The CDR3 region is CASSHSSGANVLTF. CDR3 sequence (DNA): TGTGCCAGCAGTCATAGCTCTGGGGCCAACGTCCTGACTTTC. The chain joins TRBV14 to TRBJ2-6; D gene uncertain. Looked up from germline, CDR1 is SGHDN and CDR2 is FVKESK. The CDR3 spans 14 residues. Trimming left V 6 bases short and J 0 bases short, with 6 bases between.

Concerning this clonotype: Given a much more abundant clone one base away, this may be a read error. CDR3 sequence reads: CASSSEGGPPYEQYF. The CDR3, as DNA: TGCGCCAGCAGCTCGGAGGGCGGGCCCCCCTACGAGCAGTACTTC. The J gene is TRBJ2-7, the V gene TRBV5-1, with D maybe TRBD2 (6 bases). Germline CDR1 SGHRS, CDR2 YFSETQ. The CDR3 sequence is 15 residues long. V was shortened by 3 bases and J by 2 bases, with 15 bases between the two germline ends.

This clonotype was seen repeatedly, ten times or more. The chain combines TRBV4-2 with TRBJ2-3, with 9 positions matching TRBD1. Germline CDR1 reads LGHNA; CDR2 reads YNFKEQ. V dropped 4 bases and J dropped 2; count of bases not matched to a gene: 10. CDR3 length equals 17 residues. The CDR3 nucleotides are TGTGCCAGCAGCCGACCGGGACAGGGACCACACACAGATACGCAGTATTTT. Its protein is CASSRPGQGPHTDTQYF.